This TCR beta chain originates from a study of blood T cell repertoires in COVID-19. Study overall: T cells, B-cell-depleted T cells, or PBMCs provided the cDNA or gDNA that served as material.

Original methodology: Estimation of nucleated cell counts relied on the amplification of reference gene primers. The repertoire was sequenced with immunoSEQ multiplex PCR; TCRdb's copy has only in-frame clones and lacks some. That table furnishes V, J and clone size, whereas the DNA furnished D and trimming. In the table there are around 19,000 clones, about 85% of which are singletons. The V end lost 3 bases, the J end lost 5 bases, and 10 bases lay between the germline ends. The CDR3 runs to 13 residues. Germline CDR1 SGHNT, CDR2 YENEEA. Sequencing was carried out using peripheral blood. The source of this sequence is a human donor in a cohort sampled during active COVID-19. The chain recombines TRBV11-3 with TRBJ1-1; D not resolved. The CDR3 nucleotides read TGTGCCAGCAGCTTGAGTCGGTGGACTGAAGCTTTCTTT. It yields the protein CASSLSRWTEAFF.